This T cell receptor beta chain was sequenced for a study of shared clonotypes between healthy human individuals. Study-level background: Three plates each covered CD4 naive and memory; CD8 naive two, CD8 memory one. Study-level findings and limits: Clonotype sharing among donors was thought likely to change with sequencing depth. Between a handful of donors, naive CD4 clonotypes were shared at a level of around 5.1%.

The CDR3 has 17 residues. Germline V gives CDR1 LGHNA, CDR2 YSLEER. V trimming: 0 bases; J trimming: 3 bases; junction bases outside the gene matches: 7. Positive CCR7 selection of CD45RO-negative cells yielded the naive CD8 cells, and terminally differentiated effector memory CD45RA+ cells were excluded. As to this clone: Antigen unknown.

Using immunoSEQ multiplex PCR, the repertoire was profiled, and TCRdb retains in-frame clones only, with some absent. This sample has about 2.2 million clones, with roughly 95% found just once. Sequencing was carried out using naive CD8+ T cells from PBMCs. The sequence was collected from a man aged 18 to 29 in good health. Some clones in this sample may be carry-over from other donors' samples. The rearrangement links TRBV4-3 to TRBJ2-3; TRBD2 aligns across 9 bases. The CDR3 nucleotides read TGCGCCAGCAGCCAAGATTTCCAGCGGGAGGTAACAGATACGCAGTATTTT. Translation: CASSQDFQREVTDTQYF.